Below, 2 T cell receptor beta chains from the same sample are listed, as sequenced in a study of response to subunit inactivated influenza vaccine. TCRdb re-analysed the RT-PCR reads in MiXCR, keeping a single row per CDR3 protein. The sample consists of more than 250,000 distinct CDR3 sequences, 20% to 25% of them appearing once. Sequencing used PBMCs from blood, obtained less than 22 months after vaccination. These receptor sequences come from a man in his fifties or sixties who received an inactivated influenza vaccine.

The chain combines TRBV5-6 with TRBJ2-4; D assignment may be TRBD1 or TRBD2 (5 bases each). CDR1 and CDR2 (germline): SGHDT, YYEEEE. The CDR3 totals 15 residues. V dropped 3 bases and J dropped 2 bases, with 12 bases sitting between them. The CDR3 DNA sequence: TGTGCCAGCAGCTGGGCACGGGGACCCAAAAACATTCAGTACTTC. Protein: CASSWARGPKNIQYF.

This clonotype was seen at least ten times. The V and J genes are TRBV3-1 and TRBJ2-7, with 9 bases aligning to TRBD2. J lost 2 bases, V lost 1 base, and 3 bases had no gene match. Germline V gene sequence: CDR1 LGHDT, CDR2 YNNKEL (reference sequence). The CDR3 has 15 amino acids. DNA of the CDR3: TGTGCCAGCAGCCAAGGTGCGGGAGGGGCCTACGAGCAGTACTTC. Translated, it gives CASSQGAGGAYEQYF.